A single sample gave rise to the 10 T cell receptor beta chains below, sequenced in a study of tumor-infiltrating lymphocytes in primary liver carcinoma. TCR beta cDNA came from 400 to 500 ng total RNA, primed with a constant-region primer. For TCR beta, libraries were produced by three nested multiplex PCR rounds using slightly modified ARM-PCR. In the first two PCR rounds, TRBV1-TRBV30 forward primers were paired with a C-beta reverse primer, and each round lasted 10 cycles. TCRdb recomputed calls from the multiplex PCR reads with MiXCR, one row per CDR3 protein. The data show more than 45,000 distinct CDR3 sequences, with around 82% seen just once and approximately 25% held by the top ten. Starting material for RNA and DNA co-extraction consisted of about 17-31 mg of unsorted bulk tissue. Specimen: liver tumor tissue from sampling region 5. The subset was: tumor region T5, tumor centre. These receptors all come from a man aged 35 to 55 with primary liver carcinoma and hepatitis B virus infection.

This clonotype was observed a single time. The CDR3 carries no conserved terminal phenylalanine or tryptophan, so it likely arises from a read error. The chain combines TRBV6-1 with TRBJ2-7; 9 nucleotides match TRBD1. This CDR3 has 14 amino acids. Germline loops: CDR1 MNHNS, CDR2 SASEGT. Written as DNA, the CDR3 is TGTGTCAGCAGTACCGGGACAGGGCCCTACGAGCAGTACATC. Translation gives CVSSTGTGPYEQYI.

With regard to this clonotype: Compared with germline, one end of the junction differs, possibly owing to a read error. The chain links TRBV7-8 to TRBJ2-1; D is ambiguous. Germline CDR1 is SGHVS and CDR2 is FQNEAQ. This CDR3 has 13 residues. CDR3 protein: CASCLIDVFEQFF. For the CDR3, the DNA is TGTGCCAGCTGCTTAATAGACGTGTTCGAGCAGTTCTTC.

The chain joins TRBV6-5 to TRBJ2-2; 7 bases agree with TRBD2. Germline V lookup: CDR1 MNHEY, CDR2 SVGAGI. CDR3 length: 14 amino acids. Trimming took 9 bases from V and 9 from J; bases not matched to a gene: 13. The CDR3 bases are TGTGCCAGTGCTTTAGCGGGTTCTACCAGGGAGCTGTTTTTT. Its translation: CASALAGSTRELFF.

As for this clonotype: A much larger clone lies a single base off, so this may be a read error. This likely comes from a read error, as the CDR3 has no conserved phenylalanine or tryptophan at its end. J is TRBJ2-1 and V is TRBV2; D is unclear. This CDR3 comprises 13 residues. The V and J ends lost 5 bases and 6 bases respectively, with 11 bases between them. Germline assignment: CDR1 SNHLY and CDR2 FYNNEI. The chain's CDR3 is CASSWQATNEQFL. For the CDR3, the DNA is TGTGCCAGCAGTTGGCAGGCTACCAATGAGCAGTTCCTC.

The chain has TRBV7-9 and TRBJ2-3; TRBD2 matches 8 bases. The CDR3 has 15 residues. Germline CDR1 reads SEHNR; CDR2 reads FQNEAQ (reference sequence). The V and J ends lost 11 bases and 6 bases, in that order; junction bases with no gene match: 16. CDR3 DNA: TGTGCCTGCGGCCCACTGGCAGCGGGAGATGATACGCAGTATTTT. Translated, it gives CACGPLAAGDDTQYF.

The chain employs TRBV11-2 and TRBJ2-3; 9 bases are a match to TRBD1. The CDR3 spans 15 residues. V lost 2 bases, J lost 6 bases, and 6 bases stayed unmatched. The germline gives CDR1 SGHAT, CDR2 FQNNGV. This CDR3 is CASSLPGQGPDTQYF. The DNA for the CDR3 is TGTGCCAGCAGCTTACCCGGACAGGGGCCGGATACGCAGTATTTT.

Comment on this clonotype: The germline gene is not matched at one end of the junction; a read error may be the cause. This chain links TRBV28 with TRBJ2-1, with D possibly called TRBD1 or TRBD2 (5 bases each). Germline lookup yields CDR1 MDHEN and CDR2 SYDVKM. This CDR3 region has 13 residues. The chain's CDR3 is CASSSSLGRPGLF. The CDR3 coding sequence is TGTGCCAGCAGTTCCTCCCTGGGACGCCCCGGGCTCTTT.

This clonotype was recorded at least ten times. V gene TRBV11-3 combines with J gene TRBJ2-7; 9 bases are a match to TRBD1. Germline CDR1 and CDR2: SGHNT and YENEEA. Germline trimming cut 10 bases from V and 1 base from J; bases unmatched to any gene: 8. This CDR3 is built from 14 residues. Here the CDR3 reads CATRQGVASYEQYF. For the CDR3, the DNA is TGTGCCACCCGACAGGGGGTGGCTTCCTACGAGCAGTACTTC.

There are a few counts of this clonotype. The rearrangement links TRBV29-1 to TRBJ2-3; 9 positions match TRBD1. V lost 4 bases to trimming and J lost 5 bases; unmatched junction nucleotides: 7. The CDR3 consists of 14 residues. Per germline, CDR1 SQVTM and CDR2 ANQGSEA. CDR3: CSVVAGTGLDTQYF. The CDR3 DNA sequence: TGCAGCGTTGTGGCCGGGACAGGGCTAGATACGCAGTATTTT.

This clonotype was seen many times. V and J are TRBV28 and TRBJ1-5; 7 bases match TRBD1. The CDR3 consists of 14 residues. The germline V gene encodes CDR1 MDHEN and CDR2 SYDVKM. V gave up 5 bases and J gave up 7 bases; unmatched junction bases: 8. This chain's CDR3 is CASSLRQGGQPQHF. CDR3 DNA sequence: TGTGCCAGCAGTCTCAGACAGGGAGGGCAGCCCCAGCATTTT.